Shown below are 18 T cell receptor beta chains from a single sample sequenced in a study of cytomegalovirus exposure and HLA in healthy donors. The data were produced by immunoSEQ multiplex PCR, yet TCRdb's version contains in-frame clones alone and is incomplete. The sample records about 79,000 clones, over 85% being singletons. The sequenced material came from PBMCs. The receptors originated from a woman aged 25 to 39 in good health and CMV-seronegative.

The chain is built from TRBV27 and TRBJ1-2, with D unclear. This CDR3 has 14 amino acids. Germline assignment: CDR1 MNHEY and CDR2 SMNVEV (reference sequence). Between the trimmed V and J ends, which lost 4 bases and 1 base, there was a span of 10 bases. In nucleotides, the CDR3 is TGTGCCAGCAGTTCACAGTTGAGTAACTATGGCTACACCTTC. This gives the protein CASSSQLSNYGYTF.

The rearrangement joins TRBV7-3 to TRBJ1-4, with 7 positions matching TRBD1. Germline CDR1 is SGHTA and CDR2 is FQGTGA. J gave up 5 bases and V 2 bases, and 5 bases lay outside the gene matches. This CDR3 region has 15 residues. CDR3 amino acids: CASSLGAGGNEKLFF. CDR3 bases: TGTGCCAGCAGCTTAGGGGCAGGGGGAAATGAAAAACTGTTTTTT.

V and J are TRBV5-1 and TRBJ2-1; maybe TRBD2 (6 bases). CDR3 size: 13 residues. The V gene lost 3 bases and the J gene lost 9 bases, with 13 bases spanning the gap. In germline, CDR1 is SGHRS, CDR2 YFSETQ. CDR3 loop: CASSWGLAPEQFF. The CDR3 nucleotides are TGCGCCAGCAGCTGGGGACTCGCCCCTGAGCAGTTCTTC.

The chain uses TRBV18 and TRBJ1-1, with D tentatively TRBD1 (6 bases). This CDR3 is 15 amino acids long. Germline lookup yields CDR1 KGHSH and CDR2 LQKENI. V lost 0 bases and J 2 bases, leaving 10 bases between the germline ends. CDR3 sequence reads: CASSPPGHSNTEAFF. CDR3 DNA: TGTGCCAGCTCACCACCGGGACATAGTAACACTGAAGCTTTCTTT.

The CDR3 loop reads CASSLRSIGGGADTQYF. Written as DNA, the CDR3 is TGTGCCAGCAGCTTAAGGTCTATCGGGGGGGGCGCAGATACGCAGTATTTT. V usage is TRBV7-2 and J usage is TRBJ2-3, with 8 nucleotides matching TRBD2. Germline values: CDR1 SGHTA, CDR2 FQGNSA. This CDR3 region has 17 residues. The V segment lost 2 bases and the J segment 4 bases; nucleotides outside the gene matches: 11.

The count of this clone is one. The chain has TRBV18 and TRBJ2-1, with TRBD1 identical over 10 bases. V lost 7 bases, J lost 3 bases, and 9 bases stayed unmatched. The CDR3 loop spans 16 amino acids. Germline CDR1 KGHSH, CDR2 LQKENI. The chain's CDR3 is CASYPGTGVHYNEQFF. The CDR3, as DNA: TGTGCCAGCTACCCCGGGACAGGGGTTCACTACAATGAGCAGTTCTTC.

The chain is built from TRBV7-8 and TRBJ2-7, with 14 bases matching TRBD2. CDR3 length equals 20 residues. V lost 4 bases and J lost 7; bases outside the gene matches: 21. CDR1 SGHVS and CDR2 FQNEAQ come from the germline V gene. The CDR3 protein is CASSYKLSRMTSGRAGEQYF. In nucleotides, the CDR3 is TGTGCCAGCAGCTACAAGCTCTCCCGGATGACTAGCGGGAGGGCTGGGGAGCAGTACTTC.

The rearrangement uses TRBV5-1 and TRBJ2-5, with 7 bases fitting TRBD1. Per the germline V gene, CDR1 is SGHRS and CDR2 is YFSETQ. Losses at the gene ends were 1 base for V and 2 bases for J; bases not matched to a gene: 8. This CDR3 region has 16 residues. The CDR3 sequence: CASSLQGTDLQETQYF. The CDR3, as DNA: TGCGCCAGCAGCTTGCAAGGGACAGACTTGCAAGAGACCCAGTACTTC. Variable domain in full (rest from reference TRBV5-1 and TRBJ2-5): KAGVTQTPRYLIKTRGQQVTLSCSPISGHRSVSWYQQTPGQGLQFLFEYFSETQRNKGNFPGRFSGRQFSNSRSEMNVSTLELGDSALYLCASSLQGTDLQETQYFGPGTRLLVL.

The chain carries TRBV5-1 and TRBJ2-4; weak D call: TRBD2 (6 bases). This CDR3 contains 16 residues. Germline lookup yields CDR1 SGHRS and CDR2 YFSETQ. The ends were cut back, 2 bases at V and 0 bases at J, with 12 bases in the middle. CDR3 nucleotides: TGCGCCAGCAGCTTAGGAGGGACCCTAGCCAAAAACATTCAGTACTTC. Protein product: CASSLGGTLAKNIQYF.

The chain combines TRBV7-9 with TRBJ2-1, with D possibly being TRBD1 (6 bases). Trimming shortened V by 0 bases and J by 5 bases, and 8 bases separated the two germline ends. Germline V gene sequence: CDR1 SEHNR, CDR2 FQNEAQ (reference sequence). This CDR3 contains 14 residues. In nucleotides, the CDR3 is TGTGCCAGCAGCTTAGCGGGGGCGGACAATGAGCAGTTCTTC. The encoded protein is CASSLAGADNEQFF.

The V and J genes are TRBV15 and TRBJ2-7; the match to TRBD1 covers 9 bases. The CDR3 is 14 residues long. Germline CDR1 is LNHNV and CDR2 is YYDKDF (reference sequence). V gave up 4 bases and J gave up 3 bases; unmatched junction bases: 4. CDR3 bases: TGTGCCACCAGCATCGGGACAGGGTACTACGAGCAGTACTTC. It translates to CATSIGTGYYEQYF.

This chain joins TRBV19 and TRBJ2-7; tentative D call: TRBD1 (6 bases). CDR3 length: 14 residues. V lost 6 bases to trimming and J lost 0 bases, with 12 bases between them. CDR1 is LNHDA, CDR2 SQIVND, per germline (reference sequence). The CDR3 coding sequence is TGTGCCAGTAGCCTCCGGGACACCTCCTACGAGCAGTACTTC. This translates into CASSLRDTSYEQYF.

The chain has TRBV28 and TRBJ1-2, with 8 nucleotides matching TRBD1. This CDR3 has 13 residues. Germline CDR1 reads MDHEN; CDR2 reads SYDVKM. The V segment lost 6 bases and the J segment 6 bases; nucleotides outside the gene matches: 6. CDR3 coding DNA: TGTGCCAGCAGATCGACAGGGGCCAATGGCTACACCTTC. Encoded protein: CASRSTGANGYTF.

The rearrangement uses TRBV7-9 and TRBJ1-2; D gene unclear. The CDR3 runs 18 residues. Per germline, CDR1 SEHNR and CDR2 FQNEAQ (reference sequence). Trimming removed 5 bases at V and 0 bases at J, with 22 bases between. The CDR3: CASSPKARGNRPNYGYTF. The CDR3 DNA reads TGTGCCAGCAGCCCTAAAGCCCGCGGGAACCGGCCTAACTATGGCTACACCTTC.

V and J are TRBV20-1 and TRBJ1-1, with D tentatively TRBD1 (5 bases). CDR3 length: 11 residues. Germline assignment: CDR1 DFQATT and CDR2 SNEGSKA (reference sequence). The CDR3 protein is CSAIGATEAFF. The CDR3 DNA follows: TGCAGCGCGATTGGGGCGACTGAAGCTTTCTTT.

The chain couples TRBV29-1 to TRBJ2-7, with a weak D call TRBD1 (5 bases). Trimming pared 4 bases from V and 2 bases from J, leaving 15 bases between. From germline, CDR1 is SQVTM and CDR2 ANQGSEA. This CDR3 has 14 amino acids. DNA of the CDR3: TGCAGCGTTGGGCTCGACAGCGCTACCTACGAGCAGTACTTC. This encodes CSVGLDSATYEQYF.

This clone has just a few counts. The CDR3 DNA follows: TGTGCCAGCAGCTTTGGGGGGGTCAGCTCACCCCTCCACTTT. Translated, it gives CASSFGGVSSPLHF. The genes are TRBV7-2 and TRBJ1-6; the D gene is possibly TRBD1 (5 bases). With 3 bases removed from V and 10 bases from J, the gap between germline ends came to 13 bases. CDR1 and CDR2 (germline): SGHTA, FQGNSA. The CDR3 sequence is 14 residues long.

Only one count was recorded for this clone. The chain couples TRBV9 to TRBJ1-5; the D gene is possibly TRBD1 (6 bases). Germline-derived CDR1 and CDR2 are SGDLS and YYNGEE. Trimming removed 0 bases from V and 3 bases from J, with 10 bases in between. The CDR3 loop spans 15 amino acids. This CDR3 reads CASSVGGTINQPQHF. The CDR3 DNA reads TGTGCCAGCAGCGTAGGGGGGACAATCAATCAGCCCCAGCATTTT.